This TCR beta chain stems from a study of control samples from healthy donors and cancer patients. The table lists this clone with a count of one. The CDR3 covers 16 residues. V lost 8 bases and J lost 2, with 19 bases in between. CDR1 MDHEN and CDR2 SYDVKM come from the germline V gene. Sequencing used immunoSEQ multiplex PCR; TCRdb keeps in-frame clones, though not all of them. The data show roughly 27,000 clones, just over 90% seen once. This receptor was obtained from a man aged 50-59 years with lung cancer. Specimen: PBMCs. The V and J genes are TRBV28 and TRBJ1-5, with no clear D. The CDR3 DNA reads TGTGCCAGCTCCGTGAGGATGGGCTTAGGCAATCAGCCCCAGCATTTT. Residues: CASSVRMGLGNQPQHF.